This entry features one TCR beta chain sequence. This specimen comes from a study of blood T cell repertoires in COVID-19. Across the whole study: The origin of the acute and convalescent COVID-19 samples was the United States, Italy and Spain. T cells, B-cell-depleted T cells, or PBMCs supplied cDNA or gDNA.

Authors' data handling: From reference gene primer amplification, estimates of nucleated cell counts were derived. The protocol was immunoSEQ multiplex PCR, while the TCRdb copy is restricted to in-frame clones and leaves out a portion. The V and J calls and clone size were taken over from that table, and D and trimming were inferred from the DNA. This table holds 200,000 to 300,000 clones, 80% to 95% found once. While infection was still active, Seattle patients were enrolled and then followed longitudinally. The receptor was derived from a person in their late teens or twenties with COVID-19, enrolled during active disease. Material for sequencing was peripheral blood.

The CDR3 bases are TGCGCCAGCAGCTTGTCTACAGGGGGCGACGAGCAGTACTTC. It yields the protein CASSLSTGGDEQYF. V usage is TRBV5-1 and J usage is TRBJ2-7, with 9 bases matching TRBD1. The junction had 4 bases not matched to a gene; V was cut back by 1 base and J by 5 bases. This CDR3 spans 14 amino acids. The germline V gene encodes CDR1 SGHRS and CDR2 YFSETQ.